This TCR beta chain was captured by sequencing in a study of blood T cell repertoires in COVID-19. From germline, CDR1 is ENHRY and CDR2 SYGVKD. V trimming: 10 bases; J trimming: 3 bases; junction bases outside the gene matches: 8. This CDR3 has 15 residues. How the authors handled the data: It was from reference gene primer amplification that nucleated cell counts were estimated. Libraries were prepared by immunoSEQ multiplex PCR; TCRdb keeps only in-frame clonotypes and omits some of them. Clone size and V and J calls were adopted from that table, with D and trimming inferred from the DNA. This sample has 200,000 to 250,000 clones; around 80% occur once, and the top ten carry roughly 10%.

The sequenced sample consisted of peripheral blood. The chain links TRBV10-3 to TRBJ2-2; 10 nucleotides line up with TRBD1. This TCR was sampled from a woman aged 80 or over with acute or convalescent COVID-19. The CDR3 region is CATLGQGGDTGELFF. CDR3 nucleotide sequence: TGTGCCACACTTGGACAGGGGGGGGACACCGGGGAGCTGTTTTTT.